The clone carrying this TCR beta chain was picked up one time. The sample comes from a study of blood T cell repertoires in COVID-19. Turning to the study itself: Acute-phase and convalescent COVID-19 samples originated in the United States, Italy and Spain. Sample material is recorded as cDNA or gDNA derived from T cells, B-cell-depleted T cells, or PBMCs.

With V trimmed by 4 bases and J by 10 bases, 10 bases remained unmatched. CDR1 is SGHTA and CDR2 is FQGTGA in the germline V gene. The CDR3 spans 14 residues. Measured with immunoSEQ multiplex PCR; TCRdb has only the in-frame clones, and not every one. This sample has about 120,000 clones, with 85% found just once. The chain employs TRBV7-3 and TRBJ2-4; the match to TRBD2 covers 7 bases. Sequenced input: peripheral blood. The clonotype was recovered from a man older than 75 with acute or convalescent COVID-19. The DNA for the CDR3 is TGTGCCAGCAGCTCCCCAGCGGGGCCTGGGATTCAGTACTTC. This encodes CASSSPAGPGIQYF.